The 31 T cell receptor beta chains below all came from one sample that was sequenced in a study of metastatic and nonmetastatic thyroid tumors. All patients reached thyroid surgery having received no treatment beforehand. Using MiXCR, TCRdb re-called clones from the PCR reads. The sample yields approximately 14,000 clones, about 29% seen once. The specimen sequenced was blood. The receptors stem from a female donor with papillary thyroid cancer or a benign thyroid nodule (not recorded which). Some clones in this sample may be carry-over from other donors' samples.

Relative to its sample, this clone is medium-sized. V is TRBV4-3 and J is TRBJ1-5; possible D gene TRBD1, 5 bases. V gave up 0 bases and J gave up 9 bases, with 9 bases separating them. CDR1 LGHNA and CDR2 YSLEER come from the germline V gene. The CDR3 spans 13 residues. CDR3 protein: CASSQERGRPQHF. In DNA, the CDR3 is TGCGCCAGCAGCCAAGAAAGGGGAAGGCCCCAGCATTTT.

This clone was picked up many times. The V call is TRBV13, the J call TRBJ1-2, with 11 positions matching TRBD1. Germline trimming cut 5 bases from V and 8 bases from J; bases unmatched to any gene: 16. The CDR3 is 17 amino acids. The germline V gene encodes CDR1 PRHDT and CDR2 FYEKMQ (reference sequence). The CDR3 loop reads CASSPTHNTGQGAGYTF. Here the CDR3 DNA reads TGTGCCAGCAGCCCTACCCATAACACCGGACAGGGGGCAGGCTACACCTTC. Complete variable domain (other parts from reference TRBV13 and TRBJ1-2): AAGVIQSPRHLIKEKRETATLKCYPIPRHDTVYWYQQGPGQDPQFLISFYEKMQSDKGSIPDRFSAQQFSDYHSELNMSSLELGDSALYFCASSPTHNTGQGAGYTFGSGTRLTVV.

The V gene is TRBV11-2, the J gene TRBJ2-2; 8 bases map to TRBD1. V gave up 4 bases and J gave up 1 base; unmatched junction bases: 5. In germline, CDR1 is SGHAT, CDR2 FQNNGV. The CDR3 loop spans 16 amino acids. For the CDR3, the DNA is TGTGCCAGCAGCTCCCGGACAGGGAGGAACACCGGGGAGCTGTTTTTT. Translation gives CASSSRTGRNTGELFF.

This clone is medium-sized. This chain joins TRBV20-1 and TRBJ2-1; 11 positions agree with TRBD2. The CDR3 is 15 residues long. Germline V gene data show CDR1 as DFQATT and CDR2 as SNEGSKA (reference sequence). Losses at the gene ends were 2 bases for V and 9 bases for J; bases not matched to a gene: 9. In DNA form, the CDR3 reads TGCAGTGCTAGACTCGGGACTAGCGGTATTAGTGAGCAGTTCTTC. Protein sequence: CSARLGTSGISEQFF.

This clone ranks as medium-sized. This chain joins TRBV28 and TRBJ1-3; D might be TRBD1 (5 bases). The CDR3 extends over 16 amino acids. Germline V CDR1 and CDR2: MDHEN, SYDVKM. Trimming removed 3 bases at V and 1 base at J, with 13 bases between. In DNA, the CDR3 is TGTGCCAGCAGTTTCTCCCTAGGGGTATCTGGAAACACCATATATTTT. It specifies CASSFSLGVSGNTIYF.

Comment on this clone: A read error is likely, as this CDR3 ends without the conserved phenylalanine or tryptophan. The J gene is TRBJ1-2, the V gene TRBV5-1; D is ambiguous. Germline loops: CDR1 SGHRS, CDR2 YFSETQ. The CDR3 loop spans 14 amino acids. Trimming stripped 0 bases from V and 6 bases from J, with 12 bases between. This chain's CDR3 is CASSLAERANGYTV. The CDR3 DNA is TGCGCCAGCAGCTTGGCCGAAAGGGCCAATGGCTACACCGTC.

In the case of this clone: One junction end disagrees with the germline gene, perhaps due to a read error. The chain is built from TRBV20-1 and TRBJ2-1; possibly TRBD1 for D (6 bases). This CDR3 region has 15 residues. Germline CDR1 DFQATT, CDR2 SNEGSKA (reference sequence). The CDR3 DNA is TGCAGTTCTAGACCCCCAGGGGCGGGCAAGGGTGAGCAGTTCTTC. It translates to CSSRPPGAGKGEQFF.

Relative to its sample, this clone is medium-sized. This rearrangement joins TRBV6-1 to TRBJ2-5; 12 positions agree with TRBD2. V shed 4 bases and J 5 bases; nucleotides not matched to a gene: 8. The CDR3 has 16 amino acids. Germline CDR1 is MNHNS and CDR2 is SASEGT. The CDR3 coding sequence is TGTGCCAGCAGTGGTCAACCCCTAGCGGGGGGGGAGACCCAGTACTTC. Its translation is CASSGQPLAGGETQYF.

This clone was seen repeatedly, ten times or more. The chain joins TRBV3-1 to TRBJ2-4, with a possible D match to TRBD2 (5 bases). Germline V gene data show CDR1 as LGHDT and CDR2 as YNNKEL (reference sequence). The V and J ends lost 3 bases and 3 bases respectively, with 9 bases between them. CDR3 size: 14 residues. The CDR3 bases are TGTGCCAGCAGCCATTGGGGAGACAAAAACATTCAGTACTTC. It yields the protein CASSHWGDKNIQYF.

Sample share makes this clone medium-sized. The chain has TRBV6-6 and TRBJ2-2, with 11 bases fitting TRBD2. The length of the CDR3 is 16 residues. The V gene end was trimmed by 1 base and the J gene end by 3 bases; junction bases not matched to a gene: 1. Germline loops: CDR1 MNHNY, CDR2 SVGAGI (reference sequence). The CDR3 nucleotides read TGTGCCAGCAGTTACTGGGGACTAGCGGACACCGGGGAGCTGTTTTTT. It yields the protein CASSYWGLADTGELFF.

This clone has ten or more counts. This sequence joins TRBV10-3 and TRBJ1-4; D gene ambiguous. Germline CDR1 is ENHRY and CDR2 is SYGVKD. V lost 4 bases and J lost 4, with 4 bases in between. CDR3 size: 12 residues. CDR3 in amino acids: CAISGNNEKLFF. CDR3 sequence (DNA): TGTGCCATCAGTGGAAATAATGAAAAACTGTTTTTT.

This clone was found many times. V and J are TRBV27 and TRBJ2-7; D is perhaps TRBD1 or TRBD2 (6 bases each). The CDR3 extends over 13 amino acids. Trimming took off 2 bases at V and 2 bases at J, with 7 bases between the two ends. Per the germline V gene, CDR1 is MNHEY and CDR2 is SMNVEV (reference sequence). The CDR3 DNA reads as TGTGCCAGCAGTTTAAGGGGGGCCTACGAGCAGTACTTC. It codes for CASSLRGAYEQYF.

Concerning this clone itself: A read error may produce the germline difference seen at one junction end. This sequence joins TRBV19 and TRBJ2-7, with 7 bases fitting TRBD2. The CDR3 spans 14 residues. Germline lookup yields CDR1 LNHDA and CDR2 SQIVND (reference sequence). The CDR3 bases are TGTGCCAGTAGTTCCCGAGCGGGATGGTACGAGCGGTACTTC. Amino acids: CASSSRAGWYERYF.

The chain employs TRBV7-7 and TRBJ2-3, with 11 bases lining up with TRBD2. Germline V gene lookup returns CDR1 SSHAT and CDR2 FNYEAQ (reference sequence). This CDR3 is built from 15 residues. J was trimmed by 0 bases and V by 5 bases; bases with no gene match: 1. In DNA form, the CDR3 reads TGTGCCAGCAGCAGGACTAGCGGGAGCACAGATACGCAGTATTTT. Residues: CASSRTSGSTDTQYF.

The sample holds many counts of this clone. This chain connects TRBV6-4 to TRBJ2-2; D uncertain. Trimming cost V 6 bases and J 6 bases, with 14 bases left between them. The CDR3 has 14 residues. Per the germline V gene, CDR1 is MRHNA and CDR2 is SNTAGT. CDR3 residues: CASSPGYGAGELFF. The CDR3 DNA follows: TGTGCCAGCAGCCCCGGTTATGGGGCCGGGGAGCTGTTTTTT.

This clone was observed many times. This chain uses TRBV6-4 with TRBJ1-1; unclear D gene. The V end lost 8 bases, the J end lost 5 bases, and 6 bases lay between the germline ends. This CDR3 contains 10 residues. CDR1 and CDR2 (germline): MRHNA, SNTAGT. The CDR3 sequence: CASLKTEAFF. The CDR3 DNA reads TGTGCCAGCTTAAAAACTGAAGCTTTCTTT.

The chain is built from TRBV7-2 and TRBJ1-1; D ambiguous. The CDR3 is made up of 13 amino acids. Trimming took off 3 bases at V and 1 base at J, with 6 bases between the two ends. Per the germline V gene, CDR1 is SGHTA and CDR2 is FQGNSA. DNA for the CDR3: TGTGCCAGCAGCTTGTCAGCGAACACTGAAGCTTTCTTT. This codes for CASSLSANTEAFF.

CDR3 residues: CASSRGPGGEGNTVAFF. The CDR3 DNA reads as TGTGCCAGCTCACGGGGCCCGGGGGGCGAGGGTAACACCGTTGCTTTCTTT. The chain uses TRBV18 and TRBJ1-1, with a weak D call TRBD1 (6 bases). Germline-derived CDR1 and CDR2 are KGHSH and LQKENI. The CDR3 is made up of 17 amino acids. The germline V and J ends were trimmed by 4 bases and 11 bases, with 29 bases remaining between them.

Within the sample, this clone is medium-sized (0.01 to 0.1%). This chain uses TRBV12-3 or TRBV12-4 with TRBJ2-3; 8 nucleotides match TRBD2. This CDR3 has 15 residues. With V trimmed by 3 bases and J by 4 bases, 6 bases remained unmatched. CDR3 amino acids: CASSFGTRGADTQYF. Written as DNA, the CDR3 is TGTGCCAGCAGTTTCGGGACTAGGGGCGCAGATACGCAGTATTTT.

Relative to its sample, this clone is medium-sized. The J gene is TRBJ1-1, the V gene TRBV7-9; TRBD1 agrees at 9 bases. V was pared by 0 bases and J by 3 bases, with 5 bases of the junction left unmatched. Germline CDR1 and CDR2: SEHNR and FQNEAQ (reference sequence). The CDR3 contains 16 residues. The CDR3 coding sequence is TGTGCCAGCAGCTTAGCTCCGGGACAGGGAGACACTGAAGCTTTCTTT. It is translated as CASSLAPGQGDTEAFF.

The chain combines TRBV6-6 with TRBJ1-2; D may be TRBD1 (5 bases). V lost 11 bases and J 3 bases, leaving 22 bases between the germline ends. Germline CDR1 reads MNHNY; CDR2 reads SVGAGI (reference sequence). The CDR3 extends over 15 amino acids. Here the CDR3 DNA reads TGTGCCGGTAGTTTCTCCGGGGACGGGCACTATGGCTACACCTTC. Translation: CAGSFSGDGHYGYTF.

The chain is built from TRBV20-1 and TRBJ2-3; no clear D. CDR1 and CDR2 from the germline V gene are DFQATT and SNEGSKA (reference sequence). Trimming removed 1 base at V and 1 base at J, with 9 bases between. This CDR3 spans 14 amino acids. Written as DNA, the CDR3 is TGCAGTGCTAGAGGGGTCACAGGCACAGATACGCAGTATTTT. It is translated as CSARGVTGTDTQYF.

The CDR3 DNA reads as TGCGCCAGCAGCTTCACGGCGGGGGACACTGAAGCTTTCTTT. As protein: CASSFTAGDTEAFF. This chain uses TRBV5-1 with TRBJ1-1, with TRBD1 as a possible D gene (5 bases). V was clipped by 2 bases and J by 3 bases, with 11 bases between them. The germline gives CDR1 SGHRS, CDR2 YFSETQ. The CDR3 is 14 residues long. Combining the CDR3 with reference TRBV5-1 and TRBJ1-1 gives the whole variable domain KAGVTQTPRYLIKTRGQQVTLSCSPISGHRSVSWYQQTPGQGLQFLFEYFSETQRNKGNFPGRFSGRQFSNSRSEMNVSTLELGDSALYLCASSFTAGDTEAFFGQGTRLTVV.

This clone is deemed medium-sized. V gene TRBV14 combines with J gene TRBJ1-2; no definite D call. This CDR3 region has 13 residues. CDR1 SGHDN and CDR2 FVKESK come from the germline V gene. With 1 base removed from V and 4 bases from J, the gap between germline ends came to 7 bases. CDR3 amino acids: CASSQGPSYGYTF. Written as DNA, the CDR3 is TGTGCCAGCAGCCAAGGCCCTAGCTATGGCTACACCTTC.

This rearrangement joins TRBV7-2 to TRBJ1-2, with 8 bases aligning to TRBD1. CDR1 and CDR2 from the germline V gene are SGHTA and FQGNSA. V lost 3 bases to trimming and J lost 8 bases; unmatched junction nucleotides: 26. The CDR3 sequence is 20 residues long. The CDR3 spells CASSFVSYNSQGAREEGYTF. The CDR3 nucleotides read TGTGCCAGCAGCTTCGTGAGTTACAATAGTCAGGGGGCCCGGGAGGAAGGCTACACCTTC.

This clone was seen a handful of times. The chain employs TRBV28 and TRBJ1-2; D ambiguous. Germline CDR1 is MDHEN and CDR2 is SYDVKM. This CDR3 has 17 residues. With 5 bases removed from V and 4 bases from J, the gap between germline ends came to 23 bases. The chain's CDR3 is CASSVLLLESRFYGYTF. The CDR3 DNA reads as TGTGCCAGCAGTGTTCTTCTCCTGGAGTCCAGATTCTATGGCTACACCTTC.

V gene TRBV2 combines with J gene TRBJ2-7; 11 bases fit TRBD1. V gave up 5 bases and J gave up 5 bases; unmatched junction bases: 8. The CDR3 sequence is 15 residues long. The germline V gene has CDR1 SNHLY and CDR2 FYNNEI. The CDR3 sequence is CASSKGQGVRNEQYF. The DNA for the CDR3 is TGTGCCAGCAGTAAGGGACAGGGGGTTAGGAACGAGCAGTACTTC.

There are many counts of this clone. V is TRBV24-1 and J is TRBJ2-5; TRBD2 aligns across 8 bases. CDR1 is KGHDR, CDR2 SFDVKD, per germline. The CDR3 runs 14 residues. V dropped 1 base and J dropped 4; count of bases not matched to a gene: 1. This CDR3 is CATSDFAGGETQYF. The CDR3 DNA reads TGTGCCACCAGTGATTTTGCGGGGGGAGAGACCCAGTACTTC.

This clone was seen a handful of times. One end of the junction varies from germline; a read error may be responsible. This CDR3 reads CAASTEPGDNEQFF. For the CDR3, the DNA is TGTGCCGCCAGCACTGAACCGGGGGACAATGAGCAGTTCTTC. The chain is built from TRBV15 and TRBJ2-1; possible D gene TRBD2, 6 bases. Germline V gene sequence: CDR1 LNHNV, CDR2 YYDKDF (reference sequence). The CDR3 is 14 residues long. Complete variable domain (other parts from reference TRBV15 and TRBJ2-1): DAMVIQNPRYQVTQFGKPVTLSCSQTLNHNVMYWYQQKSSQAPKLLFHYYDKDFNNEADTPDNFQSRRPNTSFCFLDIRSPGLGDTAMYLCAASTEPGDNEQFFGPGTRLTVL.

In this sample, this clone turned up many times. This chain joins TRBV30 and TRBJ2-1; D uncertain. V lost 0 bases and J 9 bases, leaving 6 bases between the germline ends. CDR1 and CDR2 from the germline V gene are GTSNPN and SVGIG (reference sequence). The CDR3 consists of 11 residues. The DNA of the CDR3 is TGTGCCTGGAGTGTACCCGGTGAGCAGTTCTTC. Its protein product is CAWSVPGEQFF.

This clone is termed medium-sized (0.01 to 0.1%). J is TRBJ2-1 and V is TRBV2, with TRBD2 identical over 10 bases. J gave up 0 bases and V 5 bases, and 7 bases lay outside the gene matches. Germline assignment: CDR1 SNHLY and CDR2 FYNNEI. CDR3 length: 17 amino acids. Here the CDR3 DNA reads TGTGCCAGCAGTTATCCTCAGCGGGGGGGCTCCTACAATGAGCAGTTCTTC. Translated, it gives CASSYPQRGGSYNEQFF.